These 21 T cell receptor beta chains were all obtained from the same sample, sequenced in a study of post-analysis software for immune sequencing data. Study results and limitations: TRBV segments more frequent in patients than in controls numbered roughly 5 and included TRBV5-6, TRBV5-1 and TRBV20-1.

Incorporated into the TCR beta cDNA libraries were unique molecular identifiers, which served to reduce PCR and sequencing biases. TCRdb reanalysed the PCR reads using MiXCR and keeps one entry per CDR3 protein. Of over 700,000 distinct CDR3 sequences in the sample, about 27% were seen once. These receptors have no known antigen. What was sequenced was blood. These receptors originate from a girl aged 5 to 17 with multiple sclerosis.

This clonotype was picked up one time. The chain has TRBV20-1 and TRBJ2-1; D assignment may be TRBD1 or TRBD2 (6 bases each). Germline CDR1 is DFQATT and CDR2 is SNEGSKA (reference sequence). This CDR3 is built from 14 residues. Trimming pared 6 bases from V and 7 bases from J, leaving 19 bases between. CDR3 region: CSAPTGEGGNEQFF. As DNA, the CDR3 is TGCAGTGCCCCAACGGGAGAGGGGGGTAATGAGCAGTTCTTC.

The chain joins TRBV9 to TRBJ2-7; 7 bases align to TRBD1. With V trimmed by 4 bases and J by 5 bases, 18 bases remained unmatched. Germline V gene lookup returns CDR1 SGDLS and CDR2 YYNGEE. There are 17 residues in the CDR3. CDR3: CASSPGQTPRGVDEQYF. CDR3 DNA: TGTGCCAGCAGCCCGGGACAGACTCCACGAGGGGTGGACGAGCAGTACTTC.

CDR3 region: CASSQGDGVGRRYTF. DNA for the CDR3: TGTGCCAGCAGCCAAGGCGATGGGGTTGGACGGCGCTACACCTTC. The chain combines TRBV3-1 with TRBJ1-2; no reliable D call. This CDR3 has 15 residues. The germline gives CDR1 LGHDT, CDR2 YNNKEL (reference sequence). V lost 1 base and J lost 9, with 18 bases in between.

This chain uses TRBV12-3 or TRBV12-4 with TRBJ2-3; 13 positions agree with TRBD2. The CDR3 sequence is 20 residues long. Unmatched junction bases numbered 17, after V lost 7 bases and J lost 1 base. The CDR3 spells CASTKTRTSGSVDGTDTQYF. The CDR3 DNA sequence: TGTGCCAGCACCAAAACCCGGACTAGCGGGAGCGTAGACGGCACAGATACGCAGTATTTT.

In its sample, this clonotype was seen a few times. The chain carries TRBV10-3 and TRBJ1-6; D is perhaps TRBD1 (5 bases). Trimming removed 2 bases from V and 9 bases from J, with 11 bases in between. Looked up from germline, CDR1 is ENHRY and CDR2 is SYGVKD. The CDR3 totals 14 residues. The CDR3 region is CAISEVTGGSPLHF. The CDR3 region has the DNA TGTGCCATCAGTGAGGTCACCGGGGGTTCACCCCTCCACTTT.

This clonotype was picked up a small number of times. J is TRBJ2-7 and V is TRBV5-6; D is undetermined. Trimming cost V 4 bases and J 2 bases, with 16 bases left between them. Germline V lookup: CDR1 SGHDT, CDR2 YYEEEE. This CDR3 comprises 15 residues. The CDR3 region has the DNA TGTGCCAGCAGCCAGAGAGGCGTCTTACCCTACGAGCAGTACTTC. Translating gives CASSQRGVLPYEQYF. Supplemented by reference TRBV5-6 and TRBJ2-7, the full variable domain reads DAGVTQSPTHLIKTRGQQVTLRCSPKSGHDTVSWYQQALGQGPQFIFQYYEEEERQRGNFPDRFSGHQFPNYSSELNVNALLLGDSALYLCASSQRGVLPYEQYFGPGTRLTVT.

V and J are TRBV5-1 and TRBJ2-5; D gene ambiguous. In germline, CDR1 is SGHRS, CDR2 YFSETQ. V gave up 0 bases and J gave up 1 base, with 10 bases separating them. The CDR3 consists of 15 residues. This CDR3 reads CASSLEWQFQETQYF. The CDR3 coding sequence is TGCGCCAGCAGCTTGGAATGGCAGTTCCAAGAGACCCAGTACTTC.

As concerns this clonotype: At one of its ends the junction is not consistent with the germline gene, which may arise from a read error. This chain joins TRBV15 and TRBJ1-5, with D possibly being TRBD1 (5 bases). The CDR3 has 13 residues. From germline, CDR1 is LNHNV and CDR2 YYDKDF (reference sequence). The CDR3 region has the DNA TGTGCCACCAGCGGAGATGGGGGACAGCCCCAGCATTTT. Encoded protein: CATSGDGGQPQHF. Together with reference TRBV15 and TRBJ1-5, the CDR3 gives the full variable domain: DAMVIQNPRYQVTQFGKPVTLSCSQTLNHNVMYWYQQKSSQAPKLLFHYYDKDFNNEADTPDNFQSRRPNTSFCFLDIRSPGLGDTAMYLCATSGDGGQPQHFGDGTRLSIL.

CDR3 coding DNA: TGTGCCAGCAGGACACCAGGAGGGGGTCGTAATTCACCCCTCCACTTT. Residues: CASRTPGGGRNSPLHF. This chain uses TRBV7-2 with TRBJ1-6, with a possible D match to TRBD1 (6 bases). Germline V CDR1 and CDR2: SGHTA, FQGNSA. CDR3 length: 16 residues. Trimming stripped 6 bases from V and 6 bases from J, with 18 bases between.

V is TRBV9 and J is TRBJ1-6; D may be TRBD1 (6 bases). Germline V gene data show CDR1 as SGDLS and CDR2 as YYNGEE. The V gene lost 4 bases and the J gene lost 0 bases, with 14 bases spanning the gap. The length of the CDR3 is 17 residues. The CDR3 loop is CASSPGGGFSYNSPLHF. The CDR3 DNA follows: TGTGCCAGCAGCCCGGGAGGGGGTTTCTCCTATAATTCACCCCTCCACTTT.

This clonotype was observed a few times. The chain has TRBV7-9 and TRBJ2-5; D may be TRBD1 or TRBD2 (5 bases each). Germline CDR1 is SEHNR and CDR2 is FQNEAQ (reference sequence). V gave up 5 bases and J gave up 4 bases, with 17 bases separating them. The CDR3 runs 15 residues. CDR3 bases: TGTGCCAGCAGCCGATCCCGGACGAGGGGAGAGACCCAGTACTTC. Its protein product is CASSRSRTRGETQYF.

The chain couples TRBV12-3 or TRBV12-4 to TRBJ2-3; 14 bases fit TRBD2. This CDR3 is 18 amino acids long. Losses at the gene ends were 2 bases for V and 4 bases for J; bases not matched to a gene: 8. CDR3 protein: CASSLSGTSGRWADTQYF. For the CDR3, the DNA is TGTGCCAGCAGTTTAAGTGGGACTAGCGGGAGATGGGCAGATACGCAGTATTTT.

This chain links TRBV29-1 with TRBJ2-7; D is unclear. The DNA end is more similar to TRBJ2-5, so the J call may be wrong. This CDR3 is 12 amino acids long. Germline V CDR1 and CDR2: SQVTM, ANQGSEA. The CDR3 DNA sequence: TGCAGCATCGGACGGAGCCAAGAGACCCAGTACTTC. Translation gives CSIGRSQETQYF.

The chain joins TRBV20-1 to TRBJ1-5, with 8 bases that match TRBD1. CDR3 length equals 15 residues. Trimming at V came to 1 base and at J to 5 bases, leaving 7 bases not matched to a gene. Germline assignment: CDR1 DFQATT and CDR2 SNEGSKA (reference sequence). The DNA of the CDR3 is TGCAGTGCTAGAGGGACAGGGAGATCGGATCAGCCCCAGCATTTT. This translates into CSARGTGRSDQPQHF.

The chain employs TRBV12-3 or TRBV12-4 and TRBJ2-3; D call uncertain. Trimming pared 1 base from V and 4 bases from J, leaving 9 bases between. This CDR3 contains 14 residues. CDR3 sequence (DNA): TGTGCCAGCAGTTTAGTAGTCCCCCCAGATACGCAGTATTTT. Residues: CASSLVVPPDTQYF.

V and J are TRBV6-6 and TRBJ2-5; possible D gene TRBD1, 6 bases. The CDR3 sequence is 13 residues long. Looked up from germline, CDR1 is MNHNY and CDR2 is SVGAGI (reference sequence). The CDR3 sequence is CAAMGAAQETQYF. CDR3 bases: TGTGCGGCCATGGGGGCGGCCCAAGAGACCCAGTACTTC.

This chain joins TRBV3-1 and TRBJ1-6; 8 bases are a match to TRBD1. The CDR3 runs 14 residues. Trimming at V came to 1 base and at J to 8 bases, leaving 1 base not matched to a gene. From germline, CDR1 is LGHDT and CDR2 YNNKEL (reference sequence). This CDR3 is CASSQVDRDSPLHF. DNA of the CDR3: TGTGCCAGCAGCCAAGTGGACAGGGATTCACCCCTCCACTTT.

This clonotype was seen only a few times. V usage is TRBV20-1 and J usage is TRBJ2-3, with D perhaps matching TRBD2 (8 bases). This CDR3 is 22 amino acids long. Trimming cost V 7 bases and J 0 bases, with 38 bases left between them. Germline assignment: CDR1 DFQATT and CDR2 SNEGSKA (reference sequence). CDR3 bases: TGCAGTGTGGTGGGCCGGGGGGCAGGAGCCATGGCGGGGGGACAGAGCACAGATACGCAGTATTTT. The encoded protein is CSVVGRGAGAMAGGQSTDTQYF.

The CDR3 reads CASSSDRFSYEQYF. In nucleotides, the CDR3 is TGTGCCAGCAGTTCAGACAGATTCTCCTACGAGCAGTACTTC. The chain has TRBV6-5 and TRBJ2-7; TRBD1 is a possible D gene (5 bases). The V end lost 4 bases, the J end lost 0 bases, and 10 bases lay between the germline ends. The CDR3 is made up of 14 amino acids. CDR1 MNHEY and CDR2 SVGAGI come from the germline V gene.

The rearrangement links TRBV15 to TRBJ2-5; D unresolved. Germline assignment: CDR1 LNHNV and CDR2 YYDKDF (reference sequence). The CDR3 length is 13 residues. Trimming pared 1 base from V and 11 bases from J, leaving 14 bases between. This CDR3 is CATSRGGHNEQYF. The DNA of the CDR3 is TGTGCCACCAGCAGAGGCGGTCACAATGAGCAGTACTTC. Drawing the rest from reference TRBV15 and TRBJ2-5, the complete variable domain is DAMVIQNPRYQVTQFGKPVTLSCSQTLNHNVMYWYQQKSSQAPKLLFHYYDKDFNNEADTPDNFQSRRPNTSFCFLDIRSPGLGDTAMYLCATSRGGHNEQYFGPGTRLLVL.

The chain employs TRBV20-1 and TRBJ2-1; TRBD2 matches 7 bases. The CDR3 runs 15 residues. Germline V gives CDR1 DFQATT, CDR2 SNEGSKA (reference sequence). V lost 2 bases and J lost 0; bases outside the gene matches: 4. This CDR3 is CSARSGGPSYNEQFF. The CDR3 nucleotides are TGCAGTGCTAGATCGGGGGGACCCTCCTACAATGAGCAGTTCTTC.